This T cell receptor beta chain was found in a study of shared clonotypes between healthy human individuals. Whole-study results and caveats: Non-shared clonotypes were found to have lower generation probabilities than the clonotypes that were shared by all four of the sorted-subset donors.

Using immunoSEQ multiplex PCR, the repertoire was profiled, and TCRdb retains in-frame clones only, with some absent. The sample has millions of clones; approximately 95% are singletons. Regarding this clone: The antigen remains unidentified.

Researchers partitioned CD4+ cells into CD45RA+ naive and CD45RA-negative memory subsets. The source of this sequence is a man between 18 and 35 years old in good health. Some clones in this sample may be carry-over from other donors' samples. Source material: naive CD4+ T cells from PBMCs. Subset: CD45RA+ positively selected.

CDR3 nucleotide sequence: TGTGCCAGCAGCTTCCGTAGCGGGAGTGTAAGAATCGGGGAGCTGTTTTTT. Translating it yields CASSFRSGSVRIGELFF. V is TRBV5-6 and J is TRBJ2-2; 9 bases align to TRBD2. CDR1 and CDR2 from the germline V gene are SGHDT and YYEEEE. CDR3 length equals 17 residues. Trimming took 2 bases from V and 7 from J; bases not matched to a gene: 12. The whole variable domain, remainder taken from reference TRBV5-6 and TRBJ2-2, is DAGVTQSPTHLIKTRGQQVTLRCSPKSGHDTVSWYQQALGQGPQFIFQYYEEEERQRGNFPDRFSGHQFPNYSSELNVNALLLGDSALYLCASSFRSGSVRIGELFFGEGSRLTVL.